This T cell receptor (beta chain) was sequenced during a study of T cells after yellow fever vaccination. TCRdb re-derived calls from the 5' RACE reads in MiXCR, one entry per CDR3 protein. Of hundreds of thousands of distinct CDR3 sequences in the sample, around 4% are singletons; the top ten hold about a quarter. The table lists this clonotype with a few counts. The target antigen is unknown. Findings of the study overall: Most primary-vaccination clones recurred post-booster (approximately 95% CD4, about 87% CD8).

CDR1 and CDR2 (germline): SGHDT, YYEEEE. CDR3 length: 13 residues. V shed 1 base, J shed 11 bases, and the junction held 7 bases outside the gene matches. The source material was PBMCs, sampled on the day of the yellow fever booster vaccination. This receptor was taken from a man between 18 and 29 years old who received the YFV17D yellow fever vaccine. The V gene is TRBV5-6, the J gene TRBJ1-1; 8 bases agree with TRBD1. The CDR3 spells CASSLWRTGLAFF. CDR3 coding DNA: TGTGCCAGCAGCTTGTGGAGGACAGGGTTGGCTTTCTTT.